This TCR beta chain was sequenced in a study of cytomegalovirus exposure and HLA in healthy donors. The study's findings and limits: The number of N-insertions in an Asian-associated ancestry cluster was reportedly below the roughly 620-donor mean in a later analysis.

Points on this clone: No antigen is known for it.

Unmatched junction bases numbered 9, after V lost 5 bases and J lost 9 bases. CDR3 length equals 15 residues. The germline V gene has CDR1 MNHEY and CDR2 SVGAGI. PCR amplification relied on 60 Vbeta primers (plus 13 Jbeta primers). TCRdb's table, derived via immunoSEQ multiplex PCR, lists solely in-frame clones and lacks some. This table has roughly 190,000 clones, around 87% appearing once. Material: PBMCs. The TCR comes from a woman between 18 and 30 years old in good health and CMV-seronegative. This rearrangement joins TRBV6-5 to TRBJ1-4; 10 nucleotides match TRBD1. The CDR3 reads CASSTGQGGKKKLFF. The CDR3 region has the DNA TGTGCCAGCAGTACAGGACAGGGGGGCAAGAAAAAACTGTTTTTT.